The entry below gives a single T cell receptor beta chain sequence along with its context. This sample is part of a study of blood T cell repertoires in COVID-19. In the study overall: Samples came from the United States, Italy and Spain, spanning acute and convalescent COVID-19. In each case, the material was cDNA or gDNA derived from T cells, B-cell-depleted T cells, or PBMCs.

Original processing notes: Amplification of reference gene primers provided the estimated nucleated cell counts. TCRdb keeps only in-frame clones here, not all; method: immunoSEQ multiplex PCR. That table gives V, J and clone size, and the DNA gave D and trimming. Here the sample spans about 320,000 clones, roughly nine tenths being singletons. V was cut by 5 bases and J by 6 bases, with 18 bases left in between. Germline V gene lookup returns CDR1 SEHNR and CDR2 FQNEAQ (reference sequence). This CDR3 region has 15 residues. The chain has TRBV7-9 and TRBJ2-3, with a weak D call TRBD1 (6 bases). This sequence was found in a man between 18 and 29 years old who had recovered from COVID-19. The sequenced sample was peripheral blood. CDR3 nucleotides: TGTGCCAGCAGCCTCGGACAGCCCACATTGGATACGCAGTATTTT. Encoded protein: CASSLGQPTLDTQYF.